This T cell receptor (beta chain) was documented in a study of molecular identifiers for immune sequencing clone quantification. This clonotype was recorded a few times. TCRdb reprocessed the PCR reads with MiXCR, giving one entry per CDR3 protein. Of a few hundred thousand distinct CDR3 sequences listed, about a quarter are singletons. The specimen was naive CD8+ T cells from blood, with Jurkat cell RNA spiked in. The subset was: FACS-sorted CD8+CD4-CCR7+CD45RA+ naive T cells. The clonotype originates from a human donor in good health. Some libraries in this study had Jurkat cell RNA spiked in.

The CDR3 protein is CAISDPTGATNEKLFF. The CDR3 bases are TGTGCCATCAGTGACCCGACAGGGGCAACTAATGAAAAACTGTTTTTT. The gene calls are TRBV10-3 and TRBJ1-4, with 8 bases matching TRBD1. The junction had 3 bases not matched to a gene; V was cut back by 3 bases and J by 0 bases. The CDR3 is 16 amino acids. CDR1 is ENHRY, CDR2 SYGVKD, per germline.